A single sample gave rise to the 5 T cell receptor beta chains below, sequenced in a study of cytomegalovirus exposure and HLA in healthy donors. PCR involved 60 Vbeta and 13 Jbeta primers. TCRdb's table, derived via immunoSEQ multiplex PCR, lists solely in-frame clones and lacks some. This table has some 85,000 clones, around 75% appearing once. The material sequenced was PBMCs. These TCRs come from a man aged 35 to 55 in good health and CMV-seronegative.

This chain connects TRBV2 to TRBJ2-2; the D gene is possibly TRBD1 (5 bases). Trimming took 7 bases from V and 2 from J, leaving 11 bases between them. CDR1 is SNHLY and CDR2 is FYNNEI in the germline V gene. The CDR3 sequence is 14 residues long. The DNA for the CDR3 is TGTGCCAGCATCTCCGGACACAACACCGGGGAGCTGTTTTTT. Translating it yields CASISGHNTGELFF.

The chain links TRBV11-2 to TRBJ2-1; D gene unclear. The germline gives CDR1 SGHAT, CDR2 FQNNGV. V was pared by 6 bases and J by 4 bases, with 4 bases between. The CDR3 loop spans 11 amino acids. DNA of the CDR3: TGTGCCAGCAGACAGTACAATGAGCAGTTCTTC. It yields the protein CASRQYNEQFF.

The CDR3 DNA follows: TGTGCCTGGAACCCCCTCAGACTAGGGAACACTGAAGCTTTCTTT. Protein product: CAWNPLRLGNTEAFF. The rearrangement links TRBV30 to TRBJ1-1; D is undetermined. Trimming removed 4 bases at V and 1 base at J, with 16 bases between. CDR1 is GTSNPN, CDR2 SVGIG, per germline (reference sequence). This CDR3 has 15 amino acids. Combining the CDR3 with reference TRBV30 and TRBJ1-1 gives the whole variable domain SQTIHQWPATLVQPVGSPLSLECTVEGTSNPNLYWYRQAAGRGLQLLFYSVGIGQISSEVPQNLSASRPQDRQFILSSKKLLLSDSGFYLCAWNPLRLGNTEAFFGQGTRLTVV.

Relative to its sample, this clone is medium-sized. This chain connects TRBV6-4 to TRBJ2-5; TRBD2 matches 10 bases. Germline trimming cut 5 bases from V and 2 bases from J; bases unmatched to any gene: 5. CDR1 is MRHNA and CDR2 is SNTAGT in the germline V gene. This CDR3 has 15 amino acids. The CDR3 sequence is CASSYEAGGQETQYF. CDR3 in DNA: TGTGCCAGCAGTTATGAAGCGGGGGGGCAAGAGACCCAGTACTTC.

The rearrangement links TRBV15 to TRBJ2-7; D unresolved. Germline assignment: CDR1 LNHNV and CDR2 YYDKDF (reference sequence). V shed 1 base and J shed 1 base, with 8 bases lying between them. The CDR3 length is 14 residues. The CDR3 reads CATSRVRSSYEQYF. CDR3 nucleotide sequence: TGTGCCACCAGCAGAGTTCGCAGTTCCTACGAGCAGTACTTC.